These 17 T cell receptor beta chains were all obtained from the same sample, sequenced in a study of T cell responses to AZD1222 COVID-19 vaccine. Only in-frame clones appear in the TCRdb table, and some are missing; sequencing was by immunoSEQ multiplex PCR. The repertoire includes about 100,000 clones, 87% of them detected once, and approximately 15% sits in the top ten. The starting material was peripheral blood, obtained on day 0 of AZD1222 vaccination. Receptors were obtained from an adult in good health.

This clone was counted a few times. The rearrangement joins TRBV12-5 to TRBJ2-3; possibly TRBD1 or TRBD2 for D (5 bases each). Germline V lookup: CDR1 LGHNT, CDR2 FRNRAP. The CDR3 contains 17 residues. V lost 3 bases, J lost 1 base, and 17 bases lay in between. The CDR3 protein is CASGFGAGLRRTDTQYF. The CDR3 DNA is TGTGCTAGTGGTTTCGGGGCTGGACTCCGACGCACAGATACGCAGTATTTT.

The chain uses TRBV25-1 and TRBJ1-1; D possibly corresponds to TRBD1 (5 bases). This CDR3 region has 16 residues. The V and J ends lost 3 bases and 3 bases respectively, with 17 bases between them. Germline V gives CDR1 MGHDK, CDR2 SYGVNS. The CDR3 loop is CASSDKRQSTYTEAFF. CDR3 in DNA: TGTGCCAGCAGTGATAAAAGACAGTCTACTTACACTGAAGCTTTCTTT. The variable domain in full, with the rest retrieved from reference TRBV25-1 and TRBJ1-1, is EADIYQTPRYLVIGTGKKITLECSQTMGHDKMYWYQQDPGMELHLIHYSYGVNSTEKGDLSSESTVSRIRTEHFPLTLESARPSHTSQYLCASSDKRQSTYTEAFFGQGTRLTVV.

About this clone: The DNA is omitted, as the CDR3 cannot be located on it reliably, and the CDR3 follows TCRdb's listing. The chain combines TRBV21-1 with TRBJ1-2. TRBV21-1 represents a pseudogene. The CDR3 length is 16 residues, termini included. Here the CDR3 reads CASSKVGRGANYGYTF.

The CDR3 region has the DNA TGCGCCAGCAGCTTCGTCGCGGAAGAGACCCAGTACTTC. As protein: CASSFVAEETQYF. The V gene is TRBV5-1, the J gene TRBJ2-5; no clear D gene. V lost 2 bases to trimming and J lost 3 bases, with 8 bases between them. The CDR3 is made up of 13 amino acids. Per germline, CDR1 SGHRS and CDR2 YFSETQ.

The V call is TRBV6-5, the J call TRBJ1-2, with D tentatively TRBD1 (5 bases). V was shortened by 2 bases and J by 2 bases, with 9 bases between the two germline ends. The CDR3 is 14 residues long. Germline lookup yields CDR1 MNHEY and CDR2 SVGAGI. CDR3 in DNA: TGTGCCAGCAGTTACCAGACAGTAAACTATGGCTACACCTTC. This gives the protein CASSYQTVNYGYTF.

As DNA, the CDR3 is TGTGCCAGCAGCCCGCGCGGGACGGACAACTACAATGAGCAGTTCTTC. Translation gives CASSPRGTDNYNEQFF. V usage is TRBV7-9 and J usage is TRBJ2-1, with D possibly TRBD2 on 6 matching bases. V dropped 5 bases and J dropped 3 bases, with 17 bases sitting between them. The CDR3 contains 16 residues. Germline loops: CDR1 SEHNR, CDR2 FQNEAQ (reference sequence).

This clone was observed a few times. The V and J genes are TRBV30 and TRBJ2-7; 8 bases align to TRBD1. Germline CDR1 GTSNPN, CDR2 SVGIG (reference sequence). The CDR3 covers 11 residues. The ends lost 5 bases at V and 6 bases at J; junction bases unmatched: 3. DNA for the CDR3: TGTGCCTGGGGGACAGGATCCGAGCAGTACTTC. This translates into CAWGTGSEQYF.

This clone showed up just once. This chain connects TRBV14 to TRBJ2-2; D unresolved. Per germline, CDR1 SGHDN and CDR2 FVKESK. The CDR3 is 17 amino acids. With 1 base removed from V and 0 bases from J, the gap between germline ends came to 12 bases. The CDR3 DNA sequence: TGTGCCAGCAGCCAAGTAGGACGGCCCGCGAACACCGGGGAGCTGTTTTTT. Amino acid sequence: CASSQVGRPANTGELFF.

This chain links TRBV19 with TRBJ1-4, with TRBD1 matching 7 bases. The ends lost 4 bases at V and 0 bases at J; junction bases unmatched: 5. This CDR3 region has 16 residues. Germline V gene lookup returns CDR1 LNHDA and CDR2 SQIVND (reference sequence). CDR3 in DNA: TGTGCCAGTAGTACCCTGGGACAGCCAACTAATGAAAAACTGTTTTTT. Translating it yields CASSTLGQPTNEKLFF.

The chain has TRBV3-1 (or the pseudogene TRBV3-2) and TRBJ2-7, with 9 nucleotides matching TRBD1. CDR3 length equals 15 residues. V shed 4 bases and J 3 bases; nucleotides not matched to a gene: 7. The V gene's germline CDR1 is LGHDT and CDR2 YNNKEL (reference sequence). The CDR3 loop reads CASSPKQGAYYEQYF. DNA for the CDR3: TGTGCCAGCAGCCCCAAACAGGGGGCCTACTACGAGCAGTACTTC.

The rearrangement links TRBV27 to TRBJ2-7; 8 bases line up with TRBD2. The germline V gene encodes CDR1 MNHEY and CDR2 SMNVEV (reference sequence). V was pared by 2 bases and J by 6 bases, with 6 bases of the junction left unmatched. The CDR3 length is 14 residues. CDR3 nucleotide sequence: TGTGCCAGCAGTTTACCAGGACTAGCTAGCGAGCAGTACTTC. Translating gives CASSLPGLASEQYF.

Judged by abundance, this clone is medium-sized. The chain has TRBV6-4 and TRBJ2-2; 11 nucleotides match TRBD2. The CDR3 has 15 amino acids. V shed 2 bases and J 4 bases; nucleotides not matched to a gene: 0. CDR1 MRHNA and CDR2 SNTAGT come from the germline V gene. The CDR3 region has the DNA TGTGCCAGCAGTGACGGGACTAGCGGCACCGGGGAGCTGTTTTTT. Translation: CASSDGTSGTGELFF.

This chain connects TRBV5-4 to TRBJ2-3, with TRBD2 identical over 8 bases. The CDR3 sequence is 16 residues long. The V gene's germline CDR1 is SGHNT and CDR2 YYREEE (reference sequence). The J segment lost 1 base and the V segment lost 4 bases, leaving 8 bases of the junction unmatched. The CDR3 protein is CASSRRVSGGTDTQYF. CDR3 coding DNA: TGTGCCAGCAGCCGCCGGGTTAGCGGGGGCACAGATACGCAGTATTTT.

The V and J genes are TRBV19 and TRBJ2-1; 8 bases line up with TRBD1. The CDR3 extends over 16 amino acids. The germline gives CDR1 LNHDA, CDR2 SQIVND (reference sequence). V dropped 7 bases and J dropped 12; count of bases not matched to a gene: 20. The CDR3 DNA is TGTGCCAGTACCAGACAGGGGCGAGGCAGGCCCCAGGTGCAGTTCTTC. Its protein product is CASTRQGRGRPQVQFF. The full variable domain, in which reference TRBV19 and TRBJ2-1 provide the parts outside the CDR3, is DGGITQSPKYLFRKEGQNVTLSCEQNLNHDAMYWYRQDPGQGLRLIYYSQIVNDFQKGDIAEGYSVSREKKESFPLTVTSAQKNPTAFYLCASTRQGRGRPQVQFFGPGTRLTVL.

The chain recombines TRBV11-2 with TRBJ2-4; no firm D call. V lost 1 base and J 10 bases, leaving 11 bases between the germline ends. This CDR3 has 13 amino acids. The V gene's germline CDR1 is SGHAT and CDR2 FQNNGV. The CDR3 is CASSLVRGSIQYF. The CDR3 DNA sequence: TGTGCCAGCAGCTTAGTTCGCGGTTCAATTCAGTACTTC.

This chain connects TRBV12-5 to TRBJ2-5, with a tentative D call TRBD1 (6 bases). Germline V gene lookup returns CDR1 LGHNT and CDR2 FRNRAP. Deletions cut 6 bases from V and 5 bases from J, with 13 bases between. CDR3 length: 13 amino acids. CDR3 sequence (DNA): TGTGCTAGTGGGCCACAGGGATCGGAGACCCAGTACTTC. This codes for CASGPQGSETQYF.

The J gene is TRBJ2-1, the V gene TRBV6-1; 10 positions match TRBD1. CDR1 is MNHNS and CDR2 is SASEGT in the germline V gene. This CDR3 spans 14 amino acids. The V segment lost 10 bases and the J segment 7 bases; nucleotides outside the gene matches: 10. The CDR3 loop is CATTPGQGTNEQFF. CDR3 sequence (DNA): TGTGCCACCACACCGGGACAGGGGACTAATGAGCAGTTCTTC.